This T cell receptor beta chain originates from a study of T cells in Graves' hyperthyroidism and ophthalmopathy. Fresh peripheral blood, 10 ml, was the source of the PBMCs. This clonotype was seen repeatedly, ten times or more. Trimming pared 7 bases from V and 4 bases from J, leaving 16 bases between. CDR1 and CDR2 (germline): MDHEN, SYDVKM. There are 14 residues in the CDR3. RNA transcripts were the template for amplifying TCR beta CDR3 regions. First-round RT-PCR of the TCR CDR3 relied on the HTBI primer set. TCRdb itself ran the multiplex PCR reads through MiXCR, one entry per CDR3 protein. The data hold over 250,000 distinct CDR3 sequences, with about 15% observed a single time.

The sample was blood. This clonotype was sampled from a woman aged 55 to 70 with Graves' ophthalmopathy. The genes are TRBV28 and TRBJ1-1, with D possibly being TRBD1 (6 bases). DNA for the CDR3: TGTGCCAGCACCCTGGGGCAGGGGAGCACTGAAGCTTTCTTT. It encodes CASTLGQGSTEAFF.